Below, one TCR beta chain is given with its context. A junction end diverges from the germline sequence, so it may reflect a read error. MiXCR, run by TCRdb on the PCR reads, gives a single entry per CDR3 protein. The data contain more than 85,000 distinct CDR3 sequences, about half of them seen just once; the ten biggest clones take up about 9.9%. CDR1 and CDR2 (germline): SGHDN, FVKESK. CDR3 length: 16 residues. This specimen belongs to a study of CDR3 diversity in severe acne. The sequence was obtained from a male donor with severe acne vulgaris. Sequencing input: blood. The genes are TRBV14 and TRBJ2-1; possibly TRBD1 for D (7 bases). The chain's CDR3 is CASSPLAGGPRNEKFF. CDR3 coding DNA: TGTGCCAGCAGCCCTCTAGCAGGGGGGCCACGCAATGAGAAGTTCTTC.